The TCR beta chain under discussion was sequenced for a study of shared clonotypes between healthy human individuals. The study's findings and limits: The naive CD4 repertoires of a few donors were compared, and around 5% of clonotypes were shared. Generally, naive subsets (rather than memory subsets) showed larger estimated richness.

Germline V gives CDR1 SGHAT, CDR2 FQNNGV. V gave up 4 bases and J gave up 5 bases, with 12 bases separating them. The CDR3 is made up of 14 amino acids. Every immunoSEQ plate was one replicate of a subset's evenly spread DNA. TCRdb's copy holds only in-frame clones and misses some; the assay was immunoSEQ multiplex PCR. The top ten clones hold roughly 1.1% of a sample with 2 million to 2.5 million clones, about 95% of them seen once. Regarding this clone: Its antigen remains unidentified.

Naive CD8 cells comprised CD45RO-negative, CCR7-positively selected cells, excluding terminally differentiated effector memory CD45RA+ cells. The sample comprised naive CD8+ T cells sorted from blood. The J gene is TRBJ2-4, the V gene TRBV11-2, with D perhaps matching TRBD1 or TRBD2 (5 bases each). This clonotype originated in a man between 18 and 35 years old in good health. CDR3 amino acids: CASSSKRGQNIQYF. CDR3 bases: TGTGCCAGCAGCTCCAAACGGGGCCAAAACATTCAGTACTTC.